Given below is one TCR beta chain in context. Profiling relied on immunoSEQ multiplex PCR, and the TCRdb table lists in-frame clones only, not all of them. The profile shows 80,000 to 100,000 clones, about 92% of them singletons. The data derive from a study of T cell changes during pregnancy in multiple sclerosis. The length of the CDR3 is 15 residues. Germline V gives CDR1 GTSNPN, CDR2 SVGIG (reference sequence). V lost 3 bases and J lost 6; bases outside the gene matches: 7. Specimen: peripheral blood, collected in the first trimester of pregnancy. The J gene is TRBJ2-1, the V gene TRBV30; 11 bases map to TRBD2. The receptor was derived from a female donor with multiple sclerosis, enrolled in a pregnancy study. In DNA form, the CDR3 reads TGTGCCTGGAGATCACTAGCGGGAGCAAGCAATGAGCAGTTCTTC. Protein sequence: CAWRSLAGASNEQFF. Full variable domain (remainder filled in from reference TRBV30 and TRBJ2-1): SQTIHQWPATLVQPVGSPLSLECTVEGTSNPNLYWYRQAAGRGLQLLFYSVGIGQISSEVPQNLSASRPQDRQFILSSKKLLLSDSGFYLCAWRSLAGASNEQFFGPGTRLTVL.